The 32 T cell receptor beta chains listed next were all sequenced from one sample in a study of blood T cells in healthy people across ages. Sample-barcoded 5' priming and a J-beta primer mix drove a second PCR of 7 to 11 cycles. TCRdb independently ran MiXCR on the 5' RACE reads; one entry per CDR3 protein. The sample has 1.8 million or so distinct CDR3 sequences; 35% to 50% are singletons. The sample was blood. These TCRs come from a human donor in good health.

The chain's CDR3 is CASSLRTSGEKQYF. The CDR3 nucleotides read TGTGCCAGCAGCTTGAGGACTAGCGGGGAAAAGCAGTACTTC. V is TRBV5-8 and J is TRBJ2-7; 12 bases are a match to TRBD2. Germline V gene lookup returns CDR1 SGHTS and CDR2 YDEGEE. This CDR3 region has 14 residues. V was pared by 1 base and J by 8 bases, with 4 bases of the junction left unmatched.

Here the CDR3 reads CASSQHTGGLDTQYF. The CDR3 DNA is TGTGCCAGCAGCCAACATACAGGGGGCCTAGATACGCAGTATTTT. The rearrangement uses TRBV11-2 and TRBJ2-3, with 9 bases that match TRBD1. The length of the CDR3 is 15 residues. In germline, CDR1 is SGHAT, CDR2 FQNNGV. Losses at the gene ends were 5 bases for V and 5 bases for J; bases not matched to a gene: 8.

The chain carries TRBV6-5 and TRBJ2-1; 7 positions match TRBD2. The CDR3 runs to 13 residues. Per germline, CDR1 MNHEY and CDR2 SVGAGI. V gave up 2 bases and J gave up 8 bases; unmatched junction bases: 3. This CDR3 is CASSYTGGHEQFF. The CDR3 coding sequence is TGTGCCAGCAGTTACACGGGGGGTCATGAGCAGTTCTTC.

Of note for this clonotype: One end of the junction does not line up with germline, which may come from a read error. The CDR3 bases are TGTGCTAGCAGCTTCTCCCCGCAAGGGACCCAGTACTTC. It is translated as CASSFSPQGTQYF. The V and J genes are TRBV7-7 and TRBJ2-5; no clear D gene. Germline CDR1 reads SSHAT; CDR2 reads FNYEAQ (reference sequence). The CDR3 covers 13 residues.

This clonotype was seen more than once but under ten times. The chain employs TRBV4-1 and TRBJ2-3; tentatively, D is TRBD2 (5 bases). The CDR3 loop spans 14 amino acids. The germline V gene encodes CDR1 MGHRA and CDR2 YSYEKL. Deletions cut 8 bases from V and 0 bases from J, with 12 bases between. The CDR3 sequence: CASGESLSTDTQYF. Here the CDR3 DNA reads TGCGCCAGCGGGGAGAGTCTGAGCACAGATACGCAGTATTTT.

This clonotype has just a few counts. The chain carries TRBV5-1 and TRBJ2-5, with a possible D match to TRBD1 (6 bases). The closer fit of TRBJ2-7 to the DNA end suggests the J call may be wrong. CDR3 length: 13 residues. The germline V gene has CDR1 SGHRS and CDR2 YFSETQ. In DNA, the CDR3 is TGCGCCAGCAGCTTGGACAGGGTCAGCGAGCAGTACTTC. It codes for CASSLDRVSEQYF.

This clonotype was seen only once. V is TRBV21-1 and J is TRBJ2-5; the tabulated D call, TRBD2, remains unverified against the DNA. TRBV21-1 is labeled a pseudogene. This CDR3 contains 17 residues. CDR3 coding DNA: TGTACCAGCACCGATCGGTCCAGCGGGGGGACCCAAGAGACCCAGTACTTC. It yields the protein CTSTDRSSGGTQETQYF.

This clonotype was found a few times. V usage is TRBV7-2 and J usage is TRBJ2-1; the D is unclear. The CDR3 covers 16 residues. Germline assignment: CDR1 SGHTA and CDR2 FQGNSA. V gave up 0 bases and J gave up 1 base, with 10 bases separating them. CDR3 residues: CASSLALDSSYNEQFF. The CDR3 DNA reads TGTGCCAGCAGCTTAGCGCTAGATTCGTCCTACAATGAGCAGTTCTTC.

The V and J genes are TRBV7-2 and TRBJ2-4; 7 bases map to TRBD2. The J call is uncertain, as TRBJ2-5 better fits the DNA end. The CDR3 loop spans 15 amino acids. In germline, CDR1 is SGHTA, CDR2 FQGNSA. CDR3 nucleotides: TGTGCCAGCAGCTTCGGACTAGGGCCGCAAGAGACCCAGTACTTC. Residues: CASSFGLGPQETQYF.

This clonotype was seen only once. Here the CDR3 DNA reads TGTGCCAGCAGCCAAGGTCTTCACAGGTTTAATGAAAAACTGTTTTTT. This translates into CASSQGLHRFNEKLFF. V and J are TRBV14 and TRBJ1-4, with TRBD1 as a possible D gene (5 bases). The CDR3 sequence is 16 residues long. The V gene lost 1 base and the J gene lost 4 bases, with 13 bases spanning the gap. Per germline, CDR1 SGHDN and CDR2 FVKESK. Complete variable domain (other parts from reference TRBV14 and TRBJ1-4): EAGVTQFPSHSVIEKGQTVTLRCDPISGHDNLYWYRRVMGKEIKFLLHFVKESKQDESGMPNNRFLAERTGGTYSTLKVQPAELEDSGVYFCASSQGLHRFNEKLFFGSGTQLSVL.

The chain combines TRBV2 with TRBJ1-1; D gene uncertain. This CDR3 has 12 residues. Trimming cost V 8 bases and J 5 bases, with 12 bases left between them. Germline CDR1 SNHLY, CDR2 FYNNEI. CDR3 residues: CASGSEETEAFF. CDR3 sequence (DNA): TGTGCCAGCGGAAGCGAAGAGACTGAAGCTTTCTTT.

The chain links TRBV7-9 to TRBJ2-5; 7 positions match TRBD1. This CDR3 has 15 amino acids. V was pared by 3 bases and J by 3 bases, with 7 bases of the junction left unmatched. Germline CDR1 reads SEHNR; CDR2 reads FQNEAQ (reference sequence). In DNA form, the CDR3 reads TGTGCCAGCAGCTTTCCCGGGACAGATAAAGAGACCCAGTACTTC. Residues: CASSFPGTDKETQYF.

In this sample, this clonotype turned up a few times. The gene calls are TRBV10-2 and TRBJ2-7, with 7 bases lining up with TRBD2. This CDR3 has 17 residues. Germline V gene data show CDR1 as WSHSY and CDR2 as SAAADI. With V trimmed by 2 bases and J by 0 bases, 10 bases remained unmatched. In DNA form, the CDR3 reads TGCGCCAGCAGTGAGGTGGTAGCGGGTGGGAGCTCCTACGAGCAGTACTTC. Its protein is CASSEVVAGGSSYEQYF.

The chain links TRBV12-3 or TRBV12-4 to TRBJ1-2; D gene unclear. The CDR3 length is 14 residues. V was trimmed by 7 bases and J by 4 bases, leaving 16 bases between them. CDR3 loop: CASTRLQEPYGYTF. CDR3 nucleotides: TGTGCCAGCACTCGCTTGCAGGAGCCCTATGGCTACACCTTC.

The chain is built from TRBV6-2 or TRBV6-3 and TRBJ1-1; weak D call: TRBD1 (6 bases). V was shortened by 5 bases and J by 5 bases, with 15 bases between the two germline ends. Germline CDR1 and CDR2: MNHEY and SVGEGT. This CDR3 region has 14 residues. In nucleotides, the CDR3 is TGTGCCAGCAGTGTGGACAGCTGGTTAACTGAAGCTTTCTTT. Residues: CASSVDSWLTEAFF.

The V and J genes are TRBV6-2 or TRBV6-3 and TRBJ2-7; D is unresolved. The CDR3 is made up of 13 amino acids. CDR1 is MNHEY, CDR2 SVGEGT, per germline. Trimming removed 4 bases at V and 6 bases at J, with 13 bases between. The CDR3 coding sequence is TGTGCCAGCAGTTTTCAGCTGAAGGGCGAGCAGTACTTC. Amino acids: CASSFQLKGEQYF.

In its sample, this clonotype was seen a few times. V and J are TRBV7-2 and TRBJ1-2; TRBD1 is a possible D gene (6 bases). Germline CDR1 reads SGHTA; CDR2 reads FQGNSA. The CDR3 has 14 amino acids. The V end was cut by 7 bases, the J end by 4 bases, with 16 bases between. The DNA for the CDR3 is TGTGCCAGCAATTTAGGGGGGCGCGGCTATGGCTACACCTTC. The encoded protein is CASNLGGRGYGYTF.

V usage is TRBV6-2 or TRBV6-3 and J usage is TRBJ2-7, with a possible D match to TRBD1 (6 bases). The ends were cut back, 6 bases at V and 6 bases at J, with 15 bases in the middle. Germline V lookup: CDR1 MNHEY, CDR2 SVGEGT. The CDR3 has 13 amino acids. CDR3 DNA sequence: TGTGCCAGCAGCCCCGAACAGGGTGTCGAGCAGTACTTC. This sequence encodes CASSPEQGVEQYF.

This rearrangement joins TRBV19 to TRBJ2-3; TRBD2 aligns across 9 bases. Trimming removed 0 bases from V and 5 bases from J; junction bases left unmatched: 6. The CDR3 runs to 16 residues. Germline lookup yields CDR1 LNHDA and CDR2 SQIVND (reference sequence). The CDR3 reads CASSIELASGVDTQYF. CDR3 DNA: TGTGCCAGTAGTATAGAATTGGCTAGCGGGGTAGATACGCAGTATTTT. The whole variable domain, filled in from reference TRBV19 and TRBJ2-3, reads DGGITQSPKYLFRKEGQNVTLSCEQNLNHDAMYWYRQDPGQGLRLIYYSQIVNDFQKGDIAEGYSVSREKKESFPLTVTSAQKNPTAFYLCASSIELASGVDTQYFGPGTRLTVL.

The chain carries TRBV29-1 and TRBJ2-7, with a possible D match to TRBD1 (5 bases). Germline V gives CDR1 SQVTM, CDR2 ANQGSEA. The ends were cut back, 7 bases at V and 6 bases at J, with 16 bases in the middle. The CDR3 sequence is 12 residues long. CDR3 sequence (DNA): TGCAGCGCCAATTTCCCAAGGGGCGAGCAGTACTTC. Translating it yields CSANFPRGEQYF.

The rearrangement links TRBV21-1 to TRBJ2-1; the tabulated D call, TRBD1, remains unverified against the DNA. TRBV21-1 is tagged as a pseudogene. The CDR3 length is 15 residues. CDR3 in amino acids: CASSNCIGGAGEQFF. The CDR3 nucleotides read TGTGCCAGCAGCAACTGTATCGGGGGGGCGGGTGAGCAGTTCTTC.

This rearrangement joins TRBV29-1 to TRBJ2-1; TRBD1 matches at 11 bases. Germline V gene data show CDR1 as SQVTM and CDR2 as ANQGSEA. With V trimmed by 2 bases and J by 6 bases, 9 bases remained unmatched. The CDR3 covers 16 residues. This CDR3 is CSVENGDRGGVNEQFF. CDR3 in DNA: TGCAGCGTTGAAAATGGGGACAGGGGGGGGGTCAATGAGCAGTTCTTC.

This clonotype was detected only a few times. The chain carries TRBV28 and TRBJ2-3; D remains ambiguous. This CDR3 region has 13 residues. Germline CDR1 MDHEN, CDR2 SYDVKM. V lost 4 bases and J lost 2, with 7 bases in between. CDR3 in amino acids: CASSSPDTDTQYF. The CDR3 coding sequence is TGTGCCAGCAGTTCCCCGGACACAGATACGCAGTATTTT.

This clonotype showed up just a few times. The V and J genes are TRBV20-1 and TRBJ1-6, with D perhaps matching TRBD1 (5 bases). This CDR3 has 16 amino acids. Germline loops: CDR1 DFQATT, CDR2 SNEGSKA (reference sequence). Trimming took off 1 base at V and 2 bases at J, with 12 bases between the two ends. The CDR3 here is CSARAGAVTYNSPLHF. In DNA form, the CDR3 reads TGCAGTGCTAGAGCTGGGGCAGTGACCTATAATTCACCCCTCCACTTT.

This clonotype occurred a few times. The rearrangement joins TRBV20-1 to TRBJ2-7, with 9 bases that match TRBD1. Germline trimming cut 3 bases from V and 2 bases from J; bases unmatched to any gene: 11. Per the germline V gene, CDR1 is DFQATT and CDR2 is SNEGSKA (reference sequence). The CDR3 runs to 16 residues. This CDR3 is CSARGPGTGSPYEQYF. The CDR3 nucleotides read TGCAGTGCTAGGGGCCCTGGGACAGGGAGCCCCTACGAGCAGTACTTC.

The chain recombines TRBV6-2 or TRBV6-3 with TRBJ2-7; 7 bases agree with TRBD1. After removal of 8 bases from V and 3 bases from J, the junction contained 16 bases not matched to a gene. Per the germline V gene, CDR1 is MNHEY and CDR2 is SVGEGT. This CDR3 comprises 16 residues. The CDR3 spells CASVRTLGTDNYEQYF. In DNA form, the CDR3 reads TGTGCCAGCGTTCGAACCCTCGGGACAGACAACTACGAGCAGTACTTC.

V and J are TRBV5-1 and TRBJ2-5; maybe TRBD2 (6 bases). The J call is doubtful: the DNA matches TRBJ2-7 better. This CDR3 is 13 amino acids long. Per germline, CDR1 SGHRS and CDR2 YFSETQ. The CDR3 nucleotides read TGCGCCAGCAGCAATGGGGACTCACACGAGCAGTACTTC. This translates into CASSNGDSHEQYF.

Comments on this clonotype: Germline is not matched at one junction end, which may reflect a read error. This chain connects TRBV9 to TRBJ2-7, with 10 nucleotides matching TRBD2. The CDR3 loop spans 15 amino acids. The germline CDR1 and CDR2 sequences are SGDLS and YYNGEE. The CDR3 loop reads CAGSPGTSATYEQYF. As DNA, the CDR3 is TGTGCCGGCAGCCCCGGGACTAGCGCGACCTACGAGCAGTACTTC.

The CDR3: CASSQGPGGALEETQYF. The CDR3 DNA is TGCGCCAGCAGCCAGGGGCCCGGGGGGGCCTTGGAAGAGACCCAGTACTTC. The genes are TRBV4-3 and TRBJ2-5; 8 bases match TRBD2. The trim removed 3 bases at V and 3 bases at J, leaving 12 bases unmatched. Germline CDR1 LGHNA, CDR2 YSLEER. The CDR3 contains 17 residues.

This clonotype was seen a handful of times. This sequence joins TRBV6-5 and TRBJ1-2; 10 nucleotides align to TRBD1. Germline CDR1 MNHEY, CDR2 SVGAGI. V lost 0 bases and J lost 8; bases outside the gene matches: 6. The CDR3 extends over 15 amino acids. This CDR3 reads CASSYSIRDRGGYTF. The CDR3 region has the DNA TGTGCCAGCAGTTACTCGATACGGGACAGGGGCGGCTACACCTTC.

This clonotype was seen a few times. J is TRBJ2-5 and V is TRBV12-3 or TRBV12-4; TRBD1 or TRBD2 may be the D gene (7 bases each). This CDR3 region has 16 residues. V was shortened by 3 bases and J by 2 bases, with 16 bases between the two germline ends. The CDR3 nucleotides are TGTGCCAGCAGTTTCGGGCAGGGGGGGTTACAAGAGACCCAGTACTTC. Protein: CASSFGQGGLQETQYF.

This clonotype turned up a few times. V is TRBV4-3 and J is TRBJ2-7, with D hard to call. Germline assignment: CDR1 LGHNA and CDR2 YSLEER. V was pared by 1 base and J by 1 base, with 8 bases between. The CDR3 runs 14 residues. Here the CDR3 reads CASSQATSSYEQYF. Here the CDR3 DNA reads TGCGCCAGCAGCCAAGCAACAAGTTCCTACGAGCAGTACTTC.